The clone carrying this T cell receptor beta chain was counted only a few times. The data stem from a study of blood T cell repertoires in COVID-19. V was clipped by 4 bases and J by 1 base; unmatched bases: 6. There are 16 residues in the CDR3. Germline CDR1 is MGHRA and CDR2 is YSYEKL. In the authors' methods: Amplification of reference gene primers was used by the study to estimate nucleated cell counts. The data were produced by immunoSEQ multiplex PCR, yet TCRdb's version contains in-frame clones alone and is incomplete. The D gene and trimming were derived from the DNA, and the V and J assignments and clone size from that table. The sample comprises about 49,000 clones, about 86% of which are singletons, and 20% to 25% rests with the top ten.

The sequence was collected from a woman of 80 years or more with COVID-19, enrolled during active disease. Sequenced sample: peripheral blood. The J gene is TRBJ2-1, the V gene TRBV4-1, with 8 bases fitting TRBD2. The CDR3 sequence: CASSPAGVGSYNEQFF. In DNA, the CDR3 is TGCGCCAGCAGCCCAGCGGGAGTAGGGTCCTACAATGAGCAGTTCTTC.